Given below is one T cell receptor (beta chain) in context. Antigen: not known. CDR1 is KGHSH and CDR2 is LQKENI in the germline V gene. This CDR3 is built from 11 residues. Trimming cost V 5 bases and J 8 bases, with 10 bases left between them. Assay: immunoSEQ multiplex PCR; the TCRdb copy retains only in-frame clones and omits some. Among about 1 million clones listed, more than 65% were seen once. This specimen belongs to a study of shared clonotypes between healthy human individuals. Overall study context: A couple of female and three male donors aged 18 to 49 were enrolled.

Findings and caveats of the study: With few donors, the genetic and exposure-history diversity represented was limited.

The clonotype comes from a man aged 18 to 30 in good health. The rearrangement joins TRBV18 to TRBJ2-7; D may be TRBD1 (6 bases). Sequencing was performed on memory CD4+ T cells sorted from blood. Subset in this sample: CD45RA-negative fraction. CDR3 amino acids: CASSSRDKQYF. The CDR3 DNA reads TGTGCCAGCTCAAGCCGGGACAAGCAGTACTTC.